This T cell receptor beta chain comes out of a study of Ad26.COV2.S vaccination and SARS-CoV-2 variants. Overall study context: The authors gave Ad26.COV2.S intramuscularly, either once or twice 56 days apart. Study-level points and caveats: Vaccine and placebo groups showed comparable non-spike TCR breadth.

In regard to this clone: Its antigen is still unknown.

Germline V gene lookup returns CDR1 SGHRS and CDR2 YFSETQ. J was trimmed by 3 bases and V by 4 bases; bases with no gene match: 5. The length of the CDR3 is 14 residues. Sample treatment: about 20 received Ad26.COV2.S at low or high dose, single or two shots; about 5 received placebo; per-sample allocation not given. At day 63 after the first vaccine or placebo injection, samples were drawn. Sequencing used immunoSEQ multiplex PCR; TCRdb keeps in-frame clones, though not all of them. Seen here are about 370,000 clones, about 91% observed once, and the top ten hold over 1.5%. The chain couples TRBV5-1 to TRBJ2-5; TRBD1 matches 8 bases. Sequencing used peripheral blood, obtained in a trial of Ad26.COV2.S vaccine versus placebo. The receptor comes from a person aged 18-60 years who received the Ad26.COV2.S COVID-19 vaccine or a placebo. The DNA of the CDR3 is TGCGCCAGCAGCGTGGGACAGGCTAAAGAGACCCAGTACTTC. It translates to CASSVGQAKETQYF.